This T cell receptor (beta chain) was observed in a study of blood T cells in healthy people across ages. Background on the study: T cells yielded about one barcoded beta molecule per two cells through template switching.

Germline CDR1 is MNHEY and CDR2 is SMNVEV (reference sequence). Unmatched junction bases numbered 4, after V lost 4 bases and J lost 2 bases. The CDR3 is 16 amino acids. Primed by a sample-barcoded 5' primer and a J-beta primer mix, a second PCR proceeded for about 6 to 12 cycles. MiXCR, applied by TCRdb to the 5' RACE reads, yields one record per CDR3 protein. The sample carries around 1,600,000 distinct CDR3 sequences, roughly two fifths recorded once. What was sequenced was blood. The V and J genes are TRBV27 and TRBJ2-1; TRBD2 matches 11 bases. The receptor was derived from a woman aged 18-29 years in good health. CDR3 in DNA: TGTGCCAGCAGTTCCTGGGGACTAGCGGCCTACAATGAGCAGTTCTTC. This sequence encodes CASSSWGLAAYNEQFF.